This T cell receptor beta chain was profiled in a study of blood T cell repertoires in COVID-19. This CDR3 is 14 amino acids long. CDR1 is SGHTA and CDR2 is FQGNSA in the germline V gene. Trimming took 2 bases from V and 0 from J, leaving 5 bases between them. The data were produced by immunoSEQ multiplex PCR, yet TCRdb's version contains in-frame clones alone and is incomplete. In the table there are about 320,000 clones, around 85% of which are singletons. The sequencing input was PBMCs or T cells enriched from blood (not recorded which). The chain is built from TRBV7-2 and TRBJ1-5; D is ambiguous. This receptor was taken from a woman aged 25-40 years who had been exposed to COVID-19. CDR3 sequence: CASSLQVSNQPQHF. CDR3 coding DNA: TGTGCCAGCAGCTTACAGGTTAGCAATCAGCCCCAGCATTTT.